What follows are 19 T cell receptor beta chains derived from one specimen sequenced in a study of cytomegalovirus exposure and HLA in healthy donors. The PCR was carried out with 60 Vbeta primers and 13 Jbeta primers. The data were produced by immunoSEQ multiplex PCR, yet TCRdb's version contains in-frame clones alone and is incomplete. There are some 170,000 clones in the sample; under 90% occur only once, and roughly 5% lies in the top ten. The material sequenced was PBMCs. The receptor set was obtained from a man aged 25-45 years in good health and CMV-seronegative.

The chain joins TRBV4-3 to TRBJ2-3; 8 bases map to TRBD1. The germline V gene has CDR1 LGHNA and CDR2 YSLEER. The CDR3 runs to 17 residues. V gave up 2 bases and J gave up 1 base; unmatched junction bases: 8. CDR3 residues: CASSQRSRGQGTDTQYF. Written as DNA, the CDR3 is TGCGCCAGCAGCCAACGGTCAAGGGGACAGGGCACAGATACGCAGTATTTT.

CDR3 bases: TGTGCCAGCAGTTTCAGGGGGCTGGACACCGGGGAGCTGTTTTTT. This encodes CASSFRGLDTGELFF. The chain has TRBV28 and TRBJ2-2, with 8 bases matching TRBD1. Germline-derived CDR1 and CDR2 are MDHEN and SYDVKM. Unmatched junction bases numbered 3, after V lost 3 bases and J lost 3 bases. This CDR3 spans 15 amino acids.

The CDR3 region is CAISEEGQGLRPDTQYF. CDR3 DNA sequence: TGTGCCATCAGTGAGGAGGGACAGGGACTTAGACCAGATACGCAGTATTTT. The chain uses TRBV10-3 and TRBJ2-3, with 9 bases lining up with TRBD1. Trimming removed 2 bases from V and 4 bases from J; junction bases left unmatched: 10. CDR1 ENHRY and CDR2 SYGVKD come from the germline V gene. This CDR3 is built from 17 residues.

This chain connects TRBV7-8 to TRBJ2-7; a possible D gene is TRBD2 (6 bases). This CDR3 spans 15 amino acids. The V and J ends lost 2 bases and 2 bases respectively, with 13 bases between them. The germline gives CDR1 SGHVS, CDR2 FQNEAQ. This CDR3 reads CASSLRRDRAYEQYF. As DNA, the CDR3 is TGTGCCAGCAGCTTAAGGAGGGATAGGGCCTACGAGCAGTACTTC. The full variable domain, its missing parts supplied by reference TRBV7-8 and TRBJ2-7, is GAGVSQSPRYKVAKRGQDVALRCDPISGHVSLFWYQQALGQGPEFLTYFQNEAQLDKSGLPSDRFFAERPEGSVSTLKIQRTQQEDSAVYLCASSLRRDRAYEQYFGPGTRLTVT.

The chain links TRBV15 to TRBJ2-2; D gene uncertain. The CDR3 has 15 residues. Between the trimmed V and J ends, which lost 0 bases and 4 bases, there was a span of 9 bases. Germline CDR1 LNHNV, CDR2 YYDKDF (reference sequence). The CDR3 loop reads CATSRDVPGTGELFF. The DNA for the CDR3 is TGTGCCACCAGCAGAGATGTGCCCGGCACCGGGGAGCTGTTTTTT.

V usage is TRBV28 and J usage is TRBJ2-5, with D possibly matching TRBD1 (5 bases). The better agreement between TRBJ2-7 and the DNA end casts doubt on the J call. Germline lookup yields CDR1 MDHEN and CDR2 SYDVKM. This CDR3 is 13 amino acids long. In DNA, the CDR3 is TGTGCCAGCAGTCCCATACAGGACCACGAGCAGTACTTC. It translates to CASSPIQDHEQYF.

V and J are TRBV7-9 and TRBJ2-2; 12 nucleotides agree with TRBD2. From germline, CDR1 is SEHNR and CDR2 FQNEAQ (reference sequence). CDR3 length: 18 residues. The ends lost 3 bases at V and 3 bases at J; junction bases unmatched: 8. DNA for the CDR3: TGTGCCAGCAGCTTGCTGACTAGCGGGGGTCCCTACACCGGGGAGCTGTTTTTT. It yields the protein CASSLLTSGGPYTGELFF.

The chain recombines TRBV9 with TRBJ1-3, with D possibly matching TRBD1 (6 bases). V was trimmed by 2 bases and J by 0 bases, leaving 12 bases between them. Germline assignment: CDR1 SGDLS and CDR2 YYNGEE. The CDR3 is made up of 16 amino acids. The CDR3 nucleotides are TGTGCCAGCAGCGTCTTGGACAGTTACTCTGGAAACACCATATATTTT. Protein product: CASSVLDSYSGNTIYF.

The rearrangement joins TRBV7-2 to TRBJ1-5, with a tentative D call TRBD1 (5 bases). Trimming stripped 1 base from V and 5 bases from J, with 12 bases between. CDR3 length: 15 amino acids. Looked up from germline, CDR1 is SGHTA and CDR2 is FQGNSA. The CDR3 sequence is CASSLGGRAHQPQHF. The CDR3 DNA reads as TGTGCCAGCAGCTTAGGGGGCAGGGCTCATCAGCCCCAGCATTTT. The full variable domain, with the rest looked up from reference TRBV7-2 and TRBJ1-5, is GAGVSQSPSNKVTEKGKDVELRCDPISGHTALYWYRQSLGQGLEFLIYFQGNSAPDKSGLPSDRFSAERTGGSVSTLTIQRTQQEDSAVYLCASSLGGRAHQPQHFGDGTRLSIL.

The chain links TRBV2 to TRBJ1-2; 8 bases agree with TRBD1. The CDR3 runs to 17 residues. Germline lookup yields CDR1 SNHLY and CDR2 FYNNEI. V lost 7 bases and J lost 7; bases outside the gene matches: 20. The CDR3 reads CASKMVTGGPTLLGYTF. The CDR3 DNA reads TGTGCCAGCAAAATGGTCACAGGGGGTCCTACCTTGCTTGGCTACACCTTC.

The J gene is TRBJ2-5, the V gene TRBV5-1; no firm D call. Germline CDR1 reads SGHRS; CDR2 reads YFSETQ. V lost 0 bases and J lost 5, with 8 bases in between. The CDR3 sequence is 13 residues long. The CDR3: CASSLGGRETQYF. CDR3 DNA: TGCGCCAGCAGCTTGGGAGGAAGGGAGACCCAGTACTTC. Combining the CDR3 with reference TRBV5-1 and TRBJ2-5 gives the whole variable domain KAGVTQTPRYLIKTRGQQVTLSCSPISGHRSVSWYQQTPGQGLQFLFEYFSETQRNKGNFPGRFSGRQFSNSRSEMNVSTLELGDSALYLCASSLGGRETQYFGPGTRLLVL.

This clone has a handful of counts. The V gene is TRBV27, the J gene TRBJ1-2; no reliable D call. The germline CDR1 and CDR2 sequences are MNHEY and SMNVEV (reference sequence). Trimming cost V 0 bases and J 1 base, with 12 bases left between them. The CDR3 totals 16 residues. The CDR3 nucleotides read TGTGCCAGCAGTTTATCAGGCAGGCCCATTAACTATGGCTACACCTTC. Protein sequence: CASSLSGRPINYGYTF.

CDR3 bases: TGTGCCAGCAGTTTAGGTCGGGGGAACACTGAAGCTTTCTTT. Its translation is CASSLGRGNTEAFF. V and J are TRBV27 and TRBJ1-1, with no clear D. Trimming shortened V by 2 bases and J by 1 base, and 8 bases separated the two germline ends. Germline V gene lookup returns CDR1 MNHEY and CDR2 SMNVEV (reference sequence). The length of the CDR3 is 14 residues.

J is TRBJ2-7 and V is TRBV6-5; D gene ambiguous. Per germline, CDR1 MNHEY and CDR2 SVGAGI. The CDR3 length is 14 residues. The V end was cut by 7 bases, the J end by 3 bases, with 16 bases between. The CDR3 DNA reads TGTGCCAGCAACCCGTACAGTGATAGCTACGAGCAGTACTTC. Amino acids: CASNPYSDSYEQYF.

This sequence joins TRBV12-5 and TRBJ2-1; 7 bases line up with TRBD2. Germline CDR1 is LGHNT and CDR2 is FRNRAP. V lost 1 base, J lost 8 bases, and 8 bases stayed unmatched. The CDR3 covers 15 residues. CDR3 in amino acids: CASGLGAGVTHEQFF. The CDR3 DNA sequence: TGTGCTAGTGGTTTGGGTGCGGGAGTTACCCATGAGCAGTTCTTC.

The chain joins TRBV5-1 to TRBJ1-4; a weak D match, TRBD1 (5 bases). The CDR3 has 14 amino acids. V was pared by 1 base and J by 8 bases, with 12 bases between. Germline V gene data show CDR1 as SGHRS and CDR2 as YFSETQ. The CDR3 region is CASSLPGSGEKLFF. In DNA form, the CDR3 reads TGCGCCAGCAGCTTGCCAGGGTCGGGCGAAAAACTGTTTTTT.

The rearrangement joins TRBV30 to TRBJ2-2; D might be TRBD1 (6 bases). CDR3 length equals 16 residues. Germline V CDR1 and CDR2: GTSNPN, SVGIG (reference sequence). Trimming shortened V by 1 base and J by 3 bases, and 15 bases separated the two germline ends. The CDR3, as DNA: TGTGCCTGGAGTGGGGGCCGGGACACCTACACCGGGGAGCTGTTTTTT. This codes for CAWSGGRDTYTGELFF.

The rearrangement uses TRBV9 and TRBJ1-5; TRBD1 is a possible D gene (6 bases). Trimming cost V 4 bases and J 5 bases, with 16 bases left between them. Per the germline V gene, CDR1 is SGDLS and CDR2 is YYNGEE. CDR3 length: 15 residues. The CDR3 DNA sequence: TGTGCCAGCAGCCTGGACAGCTCCTGGGATCAGCCCCAGCATTTT. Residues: CASSLDSSWDQPQHF. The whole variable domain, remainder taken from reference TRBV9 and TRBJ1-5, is DSGVTQTPKHLITATGQRVTLRCSPRSGDLSVYWYQQSLDQGLQFLIQYYNGEERAKGNILERFSAQQFPDLHSELNLSSLELGDSALYFCASSLDSSWDQPQHFGDGTRLSIL.

The CDR3 spells CASRQRSGNPRTPYEQYF. The CDR3 DNA sequence: TGTGCCAGCAGACAAAGGTCGGGGAATCCACGGACTCCCTACGAGCAGTACTTC. V gene TRBV27 combines with J gene TRBJ2-5, with D perhaps TRBD2 (5 bases). The end of the DNA fits TRBJ2-7 better, so the J call may be wrong. The CDR3 length is 18 residues. Germline assignment: CDR1 MNHEY and CDR2 SMNVEV (reference sequence).